Presented here are 10 T cell receptor beta chains from one specimen sequenced in a study of CD8 T cells in Susac syndrome. Reverse transcription of roughly 0.5 to 1 ug RNA used random hexamers. Via MiXCR, TCRdb re-called the immunoSEQ multiplex PCR reads, giving one row per CDR3 protein. Of about 300,000 distinct CDR3 sequences listed, almost 85% are singletons. Sequencing was performed on CD8+ T cells from PBMCs. All receptors come from a human donor with multiple sclerosis.

This chain connects TRBV29-1 to TRBJ1-1, with D tentatively TRBD1 (6 bases). CDR1 is SQVTM and CDR2 is ANQGSEA in the germline V gene. This CDR3 contains 14 residues. V shed 6 bases and J shed 0 bases, with 14 bases lying between them. CDR3 in DNA: TGCAGCGTAAGCCTGGACAGCCTGAACACTGAAGCTTTCTTT. Translating gives CSVSLDSLNTEAFF.

In this sample, this clonotype turned up a few times. CDR3 bases: TGTGCCAGCAGCTCCGACAGGTTCTACGAGCAGTACTTC. The encoded protein is CASSSDRFYEQYF. This rearrangement joins TRBV5-4 to TRBJ2-7; D perhaps matches TRBD1 (6 bases). V was pared by 3 bases and J by 3 bases, with 10 bases between. This CDR3 region has 13 residues. The germline CDR1 and CDR2 sequences are SGHNT and YYREEE (reference sequence).

V usage is TRBV4-1 and J usage is TRBJ1-5; D unclear. Germline CDR1 is MGHRA and CDR2 is YSYEKL. The CDR3 has 16 residues. Trimming stripped 0 bases from V and 1 base from J, with 10 bases between. The chain's CDR3 is CASSQEGTGSNQPQHF. CDR3 DNA sequence: TGCGCCAGCAGCCAAGAAGGAACGGGGAGCAATCAGCCCCAGCATTTT.

The chain joins TRBV5-6 to TRBJ1-2; possible D gene TRBD1, 6 bases. The CDR3 consists of 11 residues. Germline CDR1 is SGHDT and CDR2 is YYEEEE. Trimming took off 0 bases at V and 14 bases at J, with 11 bases between the two ends. CDR3 sequence (DNA): TGTGCCAGCAGCTTGGGTCCAGGGGATACCTTC. This sequence encodes CASSLGPGDTF. The complete variable domain, with remaining parts taken from reference TRBV5-6 and TRBJ1-2, reads DAGVTQSPTHLIKTRGQQVTLRCSPKSGHDTVSWYQQALGQGPQFIFQYYEEEERQRGNFPDRFSGHQFPNYSSELNVNALLLGDSALYLCASSLGPGDTFGSGTRLTVV.

The rearrangement links TRBV10-2 to TRBJ2-7; 11 bases are shared with TRBD1. The germline V gene has CDR1 WSHSY and CDR2 SAAADI. The CDR3 sequence is 14 residues long. V shed 6 bases, J shed 4 bases, and the junction held 5 bases outside the gene matches. The CDR3 spells CASRMGDRGYEQYF. Written as DNA, the CDR3 is TGCGCCAGCAGGATGGGGGACAGGGGGTACGAGCAGTACTTC.

This chain uses TRBV20-1 with TRBJ2-2; D possibly corresponds to TRBD2 (5 bases). CDR3 size: 12 residues. The V gene lost 3 bases and the J gene lost 8 bases, with 10 bases spanning the gap. Germline CDR1 reads DFQATT; CDR2 reads SNEGSKA (reference sequence). CDR3 coding DNA: TGCAGTGCTAGGGTCGGGGTGGGGGAGCTGTTTTTT. Its protein is CSARVGVGELFF.

This clonotype appeared a single time. The chain has TRBV27 and TRBJ2-5, with 7 bases fitting TRBD2. The germline V gene encodes CDR1 MNHEY and CDR2 SMNVEV (reference sequence). This CDR3 has 15 amino acids. V trimming: 4 bases; J trimming: 0 bases; junction bases outside the gene matches: 5. CDR3 in DNA: TGTGCCAGCAGTTCACAGCGGGGATACCAAGAGACCCAGTACTTC. Residues: CASSSQRGYQETQYF.

The genes are TRBV7-6 and TRBJ2-5, with 12 positions matching TRBD1. Losses at the gene ends were 5 bases for V and 5 bases for J; bases not matched to a gene: 9. CDR3 length: 16 residues. CDR1 and CDR2 (germline): SGHVS, FNYEAQ. The CDR3 reads CASSGRDRGRLETQYF. The CDR3 DNA follows: TGTGCCAGCAGCGGCCGGGACAGGGGGCGCTTGGAGACCCAGTACTTC.

The rearrangement uses TRBV4-3 and TRBJ2-7; the D gene is possibly TRBD2 (6 bases). V was clipped by 0 bases and J by 6 bases, with 21 bases between them. This CDR3 spans 17 amino acids. Germline values: CDR1 LGHNA, CDR2 YSLEER. The CDR3 sequence: CASSQDYGGTVIREQYF. The CDR3 DNA reads TGCGCCAGCAGCCAAGATTATGGGGGGACGGTCATACGCGAGCAGTACTTC.

The chain employs TRBV7-9 and TRBJ2-7; D gene uncertain. Germline CDR1 is SEHNR and CDR2 is FQNEAQ (reference sequence). CDR3 length: 15 residues. The ends were cut back, 1 base at V and 4 bases at J, with 14 bases in the middle. CDR3 nucleotides: TGTGCCAGCAGCTTAGGAGATAGTCCCCTTTACGAGCAGTACTTC. This gives the protein CASSLGDSPLYEQYF.